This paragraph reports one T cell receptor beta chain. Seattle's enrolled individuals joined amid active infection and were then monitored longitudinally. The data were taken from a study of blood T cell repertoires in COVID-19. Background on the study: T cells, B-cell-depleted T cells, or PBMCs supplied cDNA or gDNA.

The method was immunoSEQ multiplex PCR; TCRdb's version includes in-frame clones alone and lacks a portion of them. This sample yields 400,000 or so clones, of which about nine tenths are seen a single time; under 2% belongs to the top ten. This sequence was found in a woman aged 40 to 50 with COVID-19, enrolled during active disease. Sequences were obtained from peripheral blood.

CDR3 nucleotide sequence: TGTGCCACTCCGGGACAGGACTCCTATAATTCACCCCTCCACTTT. Translating it yields CATPGQDSYNSPLHF. The genes are TRBV6-5 and TRBJ1-6; TRBD1 aligns across 8 bases. This CDR3 contains 15 residues. Trimming at V came to 10 bases and at J to 0 bases, leaving 5 bases not matched to a gene. The germline V gene has CDR1 MNHEY and CDR2 SVGAGI.